This T cell receptor (beta chain) stems from a study of blood T cell repertoires in COVID-19. Study in general: Material from acute and convalescent COVID-19 was sourced from the United States, Italy and Spain. T cells, B-cell-depleted T cells, or PBMCs supplied cDNA or gDNA.

Sequencing was performed with immunoSEQ multiplex PCR; in TCRdb, only in-frame clones are kept and a portion is missing. The sample has some 8,000 clones; roughly four fifths are singletons. This CDR3 contains 13 residues. V was clipped by 2 bases and J by 2 bases, with 8 bases between them. CDR1 SGHTS and CDR2 YDEGEE come from the germline V gene. The origin of this receptor is a human donor in a cohort sampled during active COVID-19. The chain is built from TRBV5-8 and TRBJ2-7; tentatively, D is TRBD1 (6 bases). Sequencing was done on a sample of peripheral blood. The CDR3 DNA follows: TGTGCCAGCAGCTTCCGGACAGCCTACGAGCAGTACTTC. Encoded protein: CASSFRTAYEQYF.